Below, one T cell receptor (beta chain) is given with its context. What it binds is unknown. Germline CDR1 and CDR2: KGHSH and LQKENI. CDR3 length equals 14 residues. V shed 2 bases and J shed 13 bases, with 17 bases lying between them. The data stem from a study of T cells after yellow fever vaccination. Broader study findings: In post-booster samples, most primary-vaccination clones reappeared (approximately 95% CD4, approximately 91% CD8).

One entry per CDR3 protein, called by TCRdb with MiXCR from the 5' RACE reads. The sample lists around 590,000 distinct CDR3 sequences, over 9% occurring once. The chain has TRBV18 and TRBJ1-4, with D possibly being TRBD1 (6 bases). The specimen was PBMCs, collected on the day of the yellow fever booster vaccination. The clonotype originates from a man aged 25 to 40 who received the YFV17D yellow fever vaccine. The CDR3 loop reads CASSPKEPQGALFF. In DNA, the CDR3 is TGTGCCAGCTCACCAAAGGAGCCACAGGGAGCACTGTTTTTT.